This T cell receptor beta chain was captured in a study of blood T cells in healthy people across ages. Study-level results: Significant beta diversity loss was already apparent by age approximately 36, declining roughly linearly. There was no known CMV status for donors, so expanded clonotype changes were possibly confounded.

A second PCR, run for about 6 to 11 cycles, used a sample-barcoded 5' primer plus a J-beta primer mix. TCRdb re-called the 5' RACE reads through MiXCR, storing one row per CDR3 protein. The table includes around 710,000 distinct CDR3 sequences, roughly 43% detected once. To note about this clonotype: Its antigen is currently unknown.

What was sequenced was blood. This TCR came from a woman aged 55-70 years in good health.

The CDR3 region is CASGITGLAGNQETQYF. DNA for the CDR3: TGTGCTAGTGGGATAACGGGACTAGCGGGAAATCAAGAGACCCAGTACTTC. The chain carries TRBV12-5 and TRBJ2-5, with TRBD2 matching 13 bases. CDR1 is LGHNT and CDR2 is FRNRAP in the germline V gene. With 6 bases clipped from V and 2 bases from J, the junction kept 9 bases outside the gene matches. The length of the CDR3 is 17 residues.